This is a list of T cell receptor beta chains from one sample in a study of blood T cell repertoires in COVID-19. Libraries were prepared by immunoSEQ multiplex PCR; TCRdb keeps only in-frame clonotypes and omits some of them. The sample records around 200,000 clones, 70% to 90% being singletons. Sequences were obtained from PBMCs or T cells enriched from blood (not recorded which). These receptors were taken from a woman aged 40 to 55 with acute COVID-19. The CDR3 runs from the conserved cysteine through the conserved F or W. D genes are given only for firm matches. Size is omitted from some rows. Given values are once, few, many or a class for expanded clones.

abundance,v_gene,d_gene,j_gene,CDR3nt,CDR3aa
.,TRBV7-3,.,TRBJ2-1,TGTGCCAGCAGCTTGGACTCTAACAATGAGCAGTTCTTC,CASSLDSNNEQFF
.,TRBV18,TRBD1,TRBJ1-1,TGTGCCAGCTCACCCGACAGGGCCCCTGAAGCTTTCTTT,CASSPDRAPEAFF
.,TRBV19,TRBD1,TRBJ1-2,TGTGCCAGTAGCCTTAGACAGGGGGCTAACTATGGCTACACCTTC,CASSLRQGANYGYTF
.,TRBV28,.,TRBJ2-5,TGTGCCAGCAGTTTGCCGCGGTTGCAAGAGACCCAGTACTTC,CASSLPRLQETQYF
.,TRBV6-5,TRBD2,TRBJ2-7,TGTGCCAGCAGGCCCAGGTTTGGGGGGGGCGAGCAGTACTTC,CASRPRFGGGEQYF
.,TRBV5-1,TRBD1,TRBJ2-5,TGCGCCAGCAGCTTGAATGTGGGACAGGGTAGGGAGACCCAGTACTTC,CASSLNVGQGRETQYF
.,TRBV24-1,.,TRBJ2-5,TGTGCCACCAGTGATGGCGGGGCGGGTAAAGAGACCCAGTACTTC,CATSDGGAGKETQYF
once,TRBV5-1,TRBD1,TRBJ1-2,TGCGCCAGCAGCCGCACTAGGGGACAGGGGGCGCTAGGTGGCTACACCTTC,CASSRTRGQGALGGYTF
.,TRBV28,.,TRBJ1-2,TGTGCCAGCAGTTTCCTCCGGCCGGGGGGCGCAAATGGCTACACCTTC,CASSFLRPGGANGYTF
few,TRBV29-1,TRBD1,TRBJ1-1,TGCAGCGTCGTTGGACAGGGGGCCACTGAAGCTTTCTTT,CSVVGQGATEAFF
.,TRBV7-9,.,TRBJ2-7,TGTGCCAGCCTAGGGGCAGGGGCCCCCTACGAGCAGTACTTC,CASLGAGAPYEQYF
.,TRBV2,TRBD1,TRBJ1-1,TGTGCCAGCAGAAAACAGGACAGGGGGCGCGGCACTGAAGCTTTCTTT,CASRKQDRGRGTEAFF
.,TRBV2,.,TRBJ2-1,TGTGCCAGCAGAGAGGGAGACGGCTCATCATTCGAGCAGTTCTTC,CASREGDGSSFEQFF
once,TRBV4-1,.,TRBJ1-2,TGCGCCAGCAGCCAAGATTTGGACAGCGCTAACTATGGCTACACCTTC,CASSQDLDSANYGYTF
.,TRBV19,.,TRBJ2-7,TGTGCCAGTAGGGAGAACGGATTATACGAGCAGTACTTC,CASRENGLYEQYF
.,TRBV28,TRBD1,TRBJ2-5,TGTGCCAGCAGTCTTACCTCCACAGGGGGCGCAGGGGAGACCCAGTACTTC,CASSLTSTGGAGETQYF
once,TRBV19,TRBD1,TRBJ1-5,TGTGCCAGTAGTATCCCAGGGGGTGGCAATCAGCCCCAGCATTTT,CASSIPGGGNQPQHF
once,TRBV19,TRBD1,TRBJ1-1,TGTGCCAGTAGTGCCCCTCGGGACAGATTAAACACTGAAGCTTTCTTT,CASSAPRDRLNTEAFF
.,TRBV19,TRBD1,TRBJ1-1,TGTGCCAGTAGTCCTCGACAGGGGGCATACTTCTTT,CASSPRQGAYFF
.,TRBV27,.,TRBJ2-7,TGTGCCAGCAGCCTCGTAGGAGGGCGGAACGAGCAGTACTTC,CASSLVGGRNEQYF
.,TRBV2,TRBD1,TRBJ1-5,TGTGCCAGCAGTGAATTGGGACAGGGAGGCCGTCTGGGCAATCAGCCCCAGCATTTT,CASSELGQGGRLGNQPQHF
once,TRBV6-2/TRBV6-3,.,TRBJ2-1,TGTGCCAGCAGCATAGGGGCCGGGAATGAGCAGTTCTTC,CASSIGAGNEQFF
.,TRBV15,.,TRBJ2-7,TGTGCCACCAGCAGCAGGTCAGCCTCCTACGAGCAGTACTTC,CATSSRSASYEQYF
.,TRBV7-9,.,TRBJ2-3,TGTGCCAGCAGCTTAGTTGAGTCCCGCACAGATACGCAGTATTTT,CASSLVESRTDTQYF
.,TRBV18,.,TRBJ2-1,TGTGCCAGCTCACCCCCCCAGGGGTCCAGGTCCTACAATGAGCAGTTCTTC,CASSPPQGSRSYNEQFF
.,TRBV27,TRBD2,TRBJ2-3,TGTGCCAGCAGTCTGCGAGGTAGCGGGAGTACCCCCGATACGCAGTATTTT,CASSLRGSGSTPDTQYF
once,TRBV4-1,.,TRBJ2-3,TGCGCCAGCAGCCAACCTAGGGATACGCAGTATTTT,CASSQPRDTQYF
.,TRBV30,.,TRBJ1-5,TGTGCCTGGAGTGTAGCGGGGTCTAGCAATCAGCCCCAGCATTTT,CAWSVAGSSNQPQHF
.,TRBV10-3,TRBD2,TRBJ2-1,TGTGCCATCAGTGACCGGGGGGAATTTGATGAGCAGTTCTTC,CAISDRGEFDEQFF
.,TRBV21-1,.,TRBJ1-2,TGTGCCAGCAGCTTAAGACAGGCCAGAATACTCAACTATGGCTACACCTTC,CASSLRQARILNYGYTF
.,TRBV11-2,TRBD2,TRBJ2-3,TGTGCCAGCAGCCCTCTAGCGGGAGGGCCGCGGGATACGCAGTATTTT,CASSPLAGGPRDTQYF
.,TRBV7-2,.,TRBJ1-2,TGTGCCAGCAGCTTAAGGGGTACGGGGACAAATGGCTACACCTTC,CASSLRGTGTNGYTF
.,TRBV30,.,TRBJ2-6,TGTGCCTGGAGTGTGGGCACCAGCTCTGGGGCCAACGTCCTGACTTTC,CAWSVGTSSGANVLTF
.,TRBV3-1/TRBV3-2,TRBD1,TRBJ2-7,TGTGCCAGCAGCCTCCCGGGACAGAGCTACGAGCAGTACTTC,CASSLPGQSYEQYF
.,TRBV7-3,TRBD1,TRBJ1-1,TGTGCCAGCAGCTTCGACAGGGGAACTGAAGCTTTCTTT,CASSFDRGTEAFF
few,TRBV6-2/TRBV6-3,.,TRBJ1-6,TGTGCCAGCAGTTACCAGCGCCTCCGTCGGAATTCACCCCTCCACTTT,CASSYQRLRRNSPLHF
.,TRBV5-6,TRBD2,TRBJ2-1,TGTGCCAGCAGCTTGACTAGCGGGAGGGGATCCTACAATGAGCAGTTCTTC,CASSLTSGRGSYNEQFF
.,TRBV6-2/TRBV6-3,TRBD1,TRBJ2-5,TGTGCCAGCACCCCCCATGGGACAGGAATACAAGAGACCCAGTACTTC,CASTPHGTGIQETQYF
.,TRBV24-1,.,TRBJ2-1,TGTGCCACCAGTGCGACTCCCTACAATGAGCAGTTCTTC,CATSATPYNEQFF
.,TRBV5-4,.,TRBJ2-6,TGTGCCAGCACCCCTGGGGGGAATGGGGCCAACGTCCTGACTTTC,CASTPGGNGANVLTF
.,TRBV5-1,TRBD2,TRBJ2-2,TGCGCCAGCACTAGTAGCGGGGGGAAGAACACCGGGGAGCTGTTTTTT,CASTSSGGKNTGELFF
.,TRBV2,.,TRBJ2-2,TGTGCCAGCAGTGCCATTGGGACTTTAAACACCGGGGAGCTGTTTTTT,CASSAIGTLNTGELFF
.,TRBV19,TRBD1,TRBJ1-2,TGTGCCAGTAGCACTAGTCGGGACAGCCTCTATGGCTACACCTTC,CASSTSRDSLYGYTF
.,TRBV5-4,.,TRBJ2-1,TGTGCCAGCAGCTTGGTACGGGGGTGGGAGCAGTTCTTC,CASSLVRGWEQFF
.,TRBV7-2,TRBD2,TRBJ2-3,TGTGCCAGCAGCGTGGGACTAGCGGGACCAGATACGCAGTATTTT,CASSVGLAGPDTQYF